This T cell receptor beta chain was retrieved from a study of T cells after yellow fever vaccination. Germline CDR1 reads ENHRY; CDR2 reads SYGVKD. The CDR3 sequence is 15 residues long. V lost 0 bases and J lost 5; bases outside the gene matches: 4. Making TCR cDNA involved 5'RACE template switching, which added UMIs and a universal primer site. TCRdb used MiXCR to reprocess the 5' RACE reads, holding one entry per CDR3 protein. The table lists 340,000 or so distinct CDR3 sequences, approximately 12% of them singletons. The sequence was collected from a man aged 18 to 29 who received the YFV17D yellow fever vaccine. The material was CD4+ T cells sorted from PBMCs, obtained 15 days after the yellow fever booster vaccination. The gene calls are TRBV10-3 and TRBJ2-3; the match to TRBD1 covers 8 bases. CDR3 nucleotide sequence: TGTGCCATCAGTGAGTCGAAACAGGGGGTAGATACGCAGTATTTT. It encodes CAISESKQGVDTQYF.